Shown below are 23 T cell receptor beta chains from a single sample sequenced in a study of liver allograft versus peripheral blood T cells. Across the whole study: Comparative analysis was performed on T cell receptor repertoires from transplanted livers and from recipients' peripheral blood.

TCRdb re-called the reads through MiXCR, storing one row per CDR3 protein. The sample has 9,500 to 12,000 distinct CDR3 sequences, less than 30% seen once; the top ten hold 1.5% to 2%. Receptor source: a human patient who had a liver transplant. Some T cells may be supplied by the graft donor.

V is TRBV10-3 and J is TRBJ1-1, with D possibly TRBD1 on 5 matching bases. The CDR3 contains 15 residues. V lost 8 bases, J lost 0 bases, and 16 bases lay in between. Germline assignment: CDR1 ENHRY and CDR2 SYGVKD. The CDR3 nucleotides are TGTGCCATCCTTTCCGGGGGAGACATGAACACTGAAGCTTTCTTT. The encoded protein is CAILSGGDMNTEAFF.

By its share, this clonotype is medium-sized. The chain has TRBV6-5 and TRBJ1-1, with D hard to call. The CDR3 extends over 13 amino acids. Germline loops: CDR1 MNHEY, CDR2 SVGAGI. V lost 2 bases to trimming and J lost 0 bases, with 4 bases between them. The CDR3 DNA reads as TGTGCCAGCAGTTACCAGGTGAACACTGAAGCTTTCTTT. It is translated as CASSYQVNTEAFF.

The V gene is TRBV12-3 or TRBV12-4, the J gene TRBJ2-2; D unresolved. Trimming took off 0 bases at V and 7 bases at J, with 12 bases between the two ends. The CDR3 sequence is 15 residues long. Here the CDR3 reads CASSLALGIGGELFF. The CDR3 nucleotides are TGTGCCAGCAGTTTAGCGCTTGGGATTGGCGGGGAGCTGTTTTTT.

The chain combines TRBV6-1 with TRBJ2-5; D gene ambiguous. The CDR3 is 18 amino acids. In germline, CDR1 is MNHNS, CDR2 SASEGT. Trimming removed 1 base from V and 5 bases from J, with 23 bases in between. The CDR3 DNA is TGTGCCAGCAGTGAAGATGGTGCCTCCGGTTGGTTCTCGGAGACCCAGTACTTC. This sequence encodes CASSEDGASGWFSETQYF.

In this sample, this clonotype is medium-sized. The rearrangement joins TRBV6-1 to TRBJ2-7; 11 bases are shared with TRBD2. The CDR3 consists of 14 residues. J gave up 6 bases and V 2 bases, and 3 bases lay outside the gene matches. Germline V gene data show CDR1 as MNHNS and CDR2 as SASEGT. This CDR3 reads CASSEWGLAAEQYF. The DNA of the CDR3 is TGTGCCAGCAGTGAATGGGGACTAGCGGCCGAGCAGTACTTC.

This sequence joins TRBV15 and TRBJ2-7, with D possibly being TRBD1 or TRBD2 (5 bases each). Trimming pared 0 bases from V and 0 bases from J, leaving 12 bases between. CDR1 and CDR2 from the germline V gene are LNHNV and YYDKDF (reference sequence). CDR3 length: 16 amino acids. The DNA for the CDR3 is TGTGCCACCAGCAGAGAGCCCGGGGCTTACTCCTACGAGCAGTACTTC. It translates to CATSREPGAYSYEQYF.

The chain recombines TRBV2 with TRBJ1-3; D is ambiguous. V lost 6 bases, J lost 4 bases, and 13 bases lay in between. Germline V lookup: CDR1 SNHLY, CDR2 FYNNEI. The CDR3 is 14 amino acids. The CDR3 bases are TGTGCCAGCAGGAGGGTGTTGGCCGGAAACACCATATATTTT. It translates to CASRRVLAGNTIYF.

The V gene is TRBV30, the J gene TRBJ1-2; TRBD1 matches 8 bases. The V gene end was trimmed by 2 bases and the J gene end by 4 bases; junction bases not matched to a gene: 6. The CDR3 extends over 14 amino acids. Germline V CDR1 and CDR2: GTSNPN, SVGIG (reference sequence). CDR3 amino acids: CAWSHRGSVYGYTF. The CDR3 region has the DNA TGTGCCTGGAGTCACAGGGGGTCAGTCTATGGCTACACCTTC.

The chain uses TRBV3-1 and TRBJ2-7; maybe TRBD2 (6 bases). The length of the CDR3 is 14 residues. Trimming cost V 2 bases and J 3 bases, with 11 bases left between them. CDR1 and CDR2 from the germline V gene are LGHDT and YNNKEL (reference sequence). CDR3 nucleotides: TGTGCCAGCAGCCAATTCATCGGGGGCTACGAGCAGTACTTC. It yields the protein CASSQFIGGYEQYF.

V gene TRBV6-2 or TRBV6-3 combines with J gene TRBJ2-7; D gene ambiguous. V was trimmed by 2 bases and J by 7 bases, leaving 6 bases between them. The CDR3 runs 11 residues. CDR1 and CDR2 from the germline V gene are MNHEY and SVGEGT. The CDR3 reads CASSYPEEQYF. CDR3 DNA: TGTGCCAGCAGTTACCCAGAGGAGCAGTACTTC.

The V and J genes are TRBV14 and TRBJ2-3, with TRBD2 as a possible D gene (6 bases). This CDR3 has 14 residues. The germline gives CDR1 SGHDN, CDR2 FVKESK. Deletions cut 5 bases from V and 4 bases from J, with 13 bases between. The CDR3, as DNA: TGTGCCAGCAGCTACGGGACTGCATCAGATACGCAGTATTTT. Encoded protein: CASSYGTASDTQYF.

The rearrangement joins TRBV29-1 to TRBJ2-7; D may be TRBD1 (6 bases). This CDR3 has 11 residues. Germline-derived CDR1 and CDR2 are SQVTM and ANQGSEA. With 4 bases removed from V and 3 bases from J, the gap between germline ends came to 7 bases. The DNA for the CDR3 is TGCAGCGTTGGGACAGACTACGAGCAGTACTTC. Its translation is CSVGTDYEQYF.

This rearrangement joins TRBV24-1 to TRBJ2-5; 7 bases line up with TRBD1. CDR3 length equals 16 residues. Germline V CDR1 and CDR2: KGHDR, SFDVKD. The J segment lost 2 bases and the V segment lost 0 bases, leaving 5 bases of the junction unmatched. The CDR3: CATSDLRTGSQETQYF. As DNA, the CDR3 is TGTGCCACCAGTGATTTGAGGACAGGTTCGCAAGAGACCCAGTACTTC.

The genes are TRBV5-5 and TRBJ2-1; 9 positions match TRBD2. Germline V gene lookup returns CDR1 SGHKS and CDR2 YYEKEE (reference sequence). Unmatched junction bases numbered 11, after V lost 5 bases and J lost 5 bases. This CDR3 region has 16 residues. This CDR3 reads CASRPPGTSRNNEQFF. The CDR3 DNA is TGTGCCAGCAGGCCGCCCGGGACTAGCAGAAACAATGAGCAGTTCTTC. Using reference TRBV5-5 and TRBJ2-1 for the parts outside the CDR3, the full variable domain is DAGVTQSPTHLIKTRGQQVTLRCSPISGHKSVSWYQQVLGQGPQFIFQYYEKEERGRGNFPDRFSARQFPNYSSELNVNALLLGDSALYLCASRPPGTSRNNEQFFGPGTRLTVL.

This clonotype was detected only a few times. The chain couples TRBV19 to TRBJ1-2; D not certain. The V end was cut by 0 bases, the J end by 8 bases, with 13 bases between. The CDR3 runs to 14 residues. The germline V gene encodes CDR1 LNHDA and CDR2 SQIVND (reference sequence). The CDR3 sequence: CASSIEGAGAGYTF. CDR3 coding DNA: TGTGCCAGTAGTATAGAAGGTGCAGGCGCAGGCTACACCTTC. Variable domain in full (rest from reference TRBV19 and TRBJ1-2): DGGITQSPKYLFRKEGQNVTLSCEQNLNHDAMYWYRQDPGQGLRLIYYSQIVNDFQKGDIAEGYSVSREKKESFPLTVTSAQKNPTAFYLCASSIEGAGAGYTFGSGTRLTVV.

By frequency in the sample, this clonotype is medium-sized (0.01 to 0.1%). This chain connects TRBV19 to TRBJ1-2, with a tentative D call TRBD1 (6 bases). Deletions cut 4 bases from V and 5 bases from J, with 11 bases between. The length of the CDR3 is 13 residues. Germline loops: CDR1 LNHDA, CDR2 SQIVND (reference sequence). CDR3 amino acids: CASSRAGEYGYTF. Written as DNA, the CDR3 is TGTGCCAGTAGTAGGGCAGGGGAATATGGCTACACCTTC.

By sample share, this clonotype is medium-sized (0.01 to 0.1%). The J gene is TRBJ1-6, the V gene TRBV6-5, with D possibly matching TRBD1 (6 bases). This CDR3 region has 15 residues. Germline CDR1 and CDR2: MNHEY and SVGAGI. Trimming removed 2 bases at V and 7 bases at J, with 12 bases between. The CDR3 region is CASSYHTGRNSPLHF. CDR3 sequence (DNA): TGTGCCAGCAGTTACCATACAGGGCGAAATTCACCCCTCCACTTT.

This clonotype is termed medium-sized (0.01 to 0.1%). The chain links TRBV7-2 to TRBJ2-2, with a weak D call TRBD2 (5 bases). The V gene's germline CDR1 is SGHTA and CDR2 FQGNSA. V lost 3 bases and J lost 7, with 9 bases in between. The CDR3 covers 13 residues. The CDR3 loop is CASSFRGDGELFF. CDR3 coding DNA: TGTGCCAGCAGCTTTCGGGGTGACGGGGAGCTGTTTTTT.

CDR3 sequence (DNA): TGTGCCAGCAGTTGGGGGACCGACTCCTACGAGCAGTACTTC. It encodes CASSWGTDSYEQYF. V is TRBV6-5 and J is TRBJ2-7; D may correspond to TRBD1 or TRBD2 (5 bases each). Germline lookup yields CDR1 MNHEY and CDR2 SVGAGI. The CDR3 has 14 amino acids. V lost 4 bases and J 0 bases, leaving 10 bases between the germline ends.

Sample share makes this clonotype medium-sized. The gene calls are TRBV27 and TRBJ1-1; D uncertain. The CDR3 has 14 amino acids. The V gene's germline CDR1 is MNHEY and CDR2 SMNVEV (reference sequence). V lost 8 bases and J 1 base, leaving 14 bases between the germline ends. CDR3 nucleotides: TGTGCCAGCTCTTTGGGGTTGGGGAACACTGAAGCTTTCTTT. It encodes CASSLGLGNTEAFF.

Relative to its sample, this clonotype is medium-sized. V is TRBV6-1 and J is TRBJ2-7; a weak D match, TRBD1 (6 bases). Trimming removed 3 bases from V and 6 bases from J, with 15 bases in between. CDR1 and CDR2 (germline): MNHNS, SASEGT. This CDR3 is built from 14 residues. This CDR3 is CASSDTPWGREQYF. Here the CDR3 DNA reads TGTGCCAGCAGTGATACTCCGTGGGGGCGCGAGCAGTACTTC.

The V gene is TRBV9, the J gene TRBJ1-2; D gene unclear. V lost 5 bases, J lost 4 bases, and 15 bases lay in between. Germline V gene sequence: CDR1 SGDLS, CDR2 YYNGEE. CDR3 size: 14 residues. As DNA, the CDR3 is TGTGCCAGCAGTCCCCTGCGAGAGACCTATGGCTACACCTTC. It encodes CASSPLRETYGYTF.

In its sample, this clonotype ranks as medium-sized. The rearrangement uses TRBV10-3 and TRBJ1-6; D unresolved. Germline assignment: CDR1 ENHRY and CDR2 SYGVKD. The ends were cut back, 2 bases at V and 10 bases at J, with 9 bases in the middle. The CDR3 loop spans 13 amino acids. CDR3 protein: CAISEGLLSPLHF. CDR3 in DNA: TGTGCCATCAGTGAGGGCCTCTTATCACCCCTCCACTTT.